This T cell receptor (beta chain) was sequenced during a study of cytomegalovirus exposure and HLA in healthy donors (dated by TCRdb to about 2017). General notes on the study: According to a later analysis, the roughly 130 validation repertoires were produced on the same platform as the 600 to 850 repertoires of the first cohort. Besides the first cohort of 666 subjects, a separate validation cohort made up of 120 different subjects was used. To predict cytomegalovirus infection status, the study brought together high-throughput TCR immunosequencing, statistical association of individual TCRs with disease status, and machine learning. The study aimed to test whether cataloging public T cell receptors could reveal signatures of past pathogen exposure.

V loses 3 bases, J loses 0 bases, and the germline ends lie 3 bases apart. Sequences DFQATT (CDR1) and SNEGSKA (CDR2) are obtained from the germline V gene (reference sequence). Measured from the cysteine to the phenylalanine, the CDR3 is 11 residues long. The sequence is cut down to CDR3 DNA, 33 bases in frame from base 1. The library was prepared using the immunoSEQ multiplex PCR assay. The study's own analysis went as follows. A statistical classification framework was built to diagnose cytomegalovirus status from the catalog of TCR beta chain sequences. Held by TCRdb, this immuneACCESS table contains in-frame sequences only and omits some clones. Under half of the omission traces to an unresolved V gene where checked; the cause of the rest is unknown. V and J calls and clone size come straight from that table; D and trimming were deduced from the DNA. Within this sample are roughly 73,000 clones, with 94% of them counted one time only. Of the sample, around 1.5% falls within the top ten clones.

Broad study findings and their caveats: A few of the identified cytomegalovirus-associated TCR beta chains were confirmed in vitro to be specific for cytomegalovirus antigens. The classifier was reported to diagnose cytomegalovirus status with high specificity and sensitivity in both the original and validation cohorts. According to the authors, the approach could potentially be generalized to other disease states and immunological phenotypes. While some public TCRs were present in many individuals, most TCR sequences turned up only very rarely across donors. In the study, around 150 TCR beta chains were listed as associated with cytomegalovirus. Of the cluster scores, roughly 95% were above 0 in a later analysis, which found that TCRs clustered in the first cohort also tended to co-occur in the 90 to 150 validation repertoires. The validation cohort had no HLA typing available for a later analysis, so co-occurrence within that cohort was assessed over all 120 or so repertoires.

The donors belonged to the validation cohort of about 110 subjects, which was separate from the approximately 680-subject first cohort. Turning to this clone: This receptor's antigen is unknown. It has no much larger one-base neighbor in the sample; base qualities were not kept.

This receptor was obtained from a man younger than 35 in good health and CMV-seropositive. Here the chain combines TRBV20-1 and TRBJ2-7; no D segment can be confidently identified. Sample: PBMCs. The DNA reads as follows: TGCAGTGCTAGCAGCTCCTACGAGCAGTACTTC. It codes for CSASSSYEQYF.